The entry that follows covers one TCR beta chain sequence. Sequencing was performed with immunoSEQ multiplex PCR; in TCRdb, only in-frame clones are kept and a portion is missing. This table holds roughly 99,000 clones, 70% to 90% found once. Treatment meaning: preoperative locoregional IRX-2 cytokine immunotherapy. Samples came from a phase Ib trial of preoperative locoregional IRX-2 cytokine immunotherapy. These data originate in a study of preoperative IRX-2 immunotherapy in early breast cancer. V trimming: 2 bases; J trimming: 2 bases; junction bases outside the gene matches: 3. This CDR3 is 15 amino acids long. Germline CDR1 reads SGDLS; CDR2 reads YYNGEE.

The source was tumor tissue, collected after IRX-2 immunotherapy. The clonotype comes from a human donor with breast cancer. The rearrangement joins TRBV9 to TRBJ2-2, with 7 bases identical to TRBD1. The CDR3 DNA reads TGTGCCAGCAGCGTGCGACAGGGTAACACCGGGGAGCTGTTTTTT. It translates to CASSVRQGNTGELFF.